The 14 T cell receptor beta chains in this list originate from one sample, sequenced in a study of cytomegalovirus exposure and HLA in healthy donors. In the PCR, 60 Vbeta and 13 Jbeta primers were used. Here immunoSEQ multiplex PCR was the method, and the copy in TCRdb shows in-frame clones only, minus some. The table shows 100,000 to 150,000 clones, with approximately 70% occurring only once. Sequences were obtained from PBMCs. These receptors all stem from a man younger than 30 in good health and CMV-seronegative.

The V call is TRBV19, the J call TRBJ2-1; TRBD2 agrees at 13 bases. The CDR3 consists of 16 residues. J was trimmed by 8 bases and V by 4 bases; bases with no gene match: 8. Germline values: CDR1 LNHDA, CDR2 SQIVND (reference sequence). This chain's CDR3 is CASSKRTSGSRDEQFF. In DNA form, the CDR3 reads TGTGCCAGTAGTAAACGGACTAGCGGGAGTCGGGATGAGCAGTTCTTC.

The gene calls are TRBV6-1 and TRBJ2-3; no reliable D call. The CDR3 is 14 residues long. Germline V lookup: CDR1 MNHNS, CDR2 SASEGT. The V end lost 8 bases, the J end lost 13 bases, and 25 bases lay between the germline ends. CDR3 sequence reads: CASGLAGPRKEEYF. CDR3 nucleotide sequence: TGTGCCAGCGGTTTGGCCGGCCCCCGAAAAGAGGAGTATTTT.

The V gene is TRBV27, the J gene TRBJ2-7; unclear D gene. Germline CDR1 MNHEY, CDR2 SMNVEV (reference sequence). This CDR3 contains 15 residues. V dropped 2 bases and J dropped 3 bases, with 14 bases sitting between them. The CDR3 DNA follows: TGTGCCAGCAGTTTAATTAGGAGAGAAGGCTACGAGCAGTACTTC. Its protein product is CASSLIRREGYEQYF.

Only a few counts were recorded for this clone. The V and J genes are TRBV30 and TRBJ1-2, with D possibly being TRBD1 (5 bases). The germline V gene encodes CDR1 GTSNPN and CDR2 SVGIG (reference sequence). V dropped 3 bases and J dropped 4 bases, with 12 bases sitting between them. The CDR3 is made up of 13 amino acids. CDR3 DNA: TGTGCCTGGAGGGGGGGTAGTGGCTATGGCTACACCTTC. It yields the protein CAWRGGSGYGYTF.

The chain carries TRBV27 and TRBJ2-5, with D possibly TRBD2 on 6 matching bases. V dropped 7 bases and J dropped 5 bases, with 14 bases sitting between them. The CDR3 extends over 13 amino acids. CDR1 is MNHEY and CDR2 is SMNVEV in the germline V gene (reference sequence). Written as DNA, the CDR3 is TGTGCCAGCACCTCCCTTCGGGAGGAGACCCAGTACTTC. Its protein product is CASTSLREETQYF.

This chain joins TRBV6-6 and TRBJ2-1; no clear D gene. CDR1 and CDR2 from the germline V gene are MNHNY and SVGAGI (reference sequence). The CDR3 consists of 10 residues. Deletions cut 2 bases from V and 9 bases from J, with 2 bases between. In DNA, the CDR3 is TGTGCCAGCAGTTACCTTGAGCAGTTCTTC. As protein: CASSYLEQFF.

The CDR3, as DNA: TGCGCCAGCAGTGACCTTACTAGCGCCGGGGAGCTGTTTTTT. Amino acids: CASSDLTSAGELFF. This sequence joins TRBV10-1 and TRBJ2-2, with TRBD2 matching 7 bases. In germline, CDR1 is WNHNN, CDR2 SYGVQD (reference sequence). The CDR3 is 14 amino acids. The ends lost 3 bases at V and 6 bases at J; junction bases unmatched: 4.

This chain links TRBV6-6 with TRBJ2-7; 8 bases are a match to TRBD1. Trimming cost V 0 bases and J 4 bases; bases outside gene matches: 2. Germline assignment: CDR1 MNHNY and CDR2 SVGAGI (reference sequence). CDR3 length: 14 residues. The CDR3 DNA reads TGTGCCAGCAGTTACTCCGACAGGGGTTACGAGCAGTACTTC. Translating it yields CASSYSDRGYEQYF.

The chain combines TRBV28 with TRBJ1-1, with a tentative D call TRBD1 (5 bases). The germline gives CDR1 MDHEN, CDR2 SYDVKM. CDR3 length: 16 residues. Trimming pared 3 bases from V and 3 bases from J, leaving 17 bases between. CDR3 amino acids: CASSFQMGQGYTEAFF. CDR3 DNA: TGTGCCAGCAGTTTTCAGATGGGTCAGGGATACACTGAAGCTTTCTTT.

The chain uses TRBV9 and TRBJ2-1; 12 nucleotides agree with TRBD2. The CDR3 has 17 amino acids. The trim removed 3 bases at V and 3 bases at J, leaving 7 bases unmatched. Per germline, CDR1 SGDLS and CDR2 YYNGEE. CDR3 protein: CASSGRLAGVLYNEQFF. In DNA, the CDR3 is TGTGCCAGCAGCGGCAGACTAGCGGGAGTTCTCTACAATGAGCAGTTCTTC.

V gene TRBV4-2 combines with J gene TRBJ2-7, with 10 nucleotides matching TRBD2. Trimming cost V 1 base and J 5 bases; bases outside gene matches: 8. The germline CDR1 and CDR2 sequences are LGHNA and YNFKEQ. The CDR3 consists of 16 residues. The CDR3 nucleotides read TGTGCCAGCAGCCAAGGAAATAGCGGGAGGAAAAACGAGCAGTACTTC. Its protein is CASSQGNSGRKNEQYF.

The V gene is TRBV5-1, the J gene TRBJ2-7, with a weak D call TRBD2 (5 bases). Trimming took 0 bases from V and 0 from J, leaving 10 bases between them. The CDR3 runs 15 residues. Looked up from germline, CDR1 is SGHRS and CDR2 is YFSETQ. The CDR3 is CASSLGVGSSYEQYF. In DNA, the CDR3 is TGCGCCAGCAGCTTGGGCGTAGGGAGCTCCTACGAGCAGTACTTC.

J is TRBJ2-1 and V is TRBV6-1, with 7 bases identical to TRBD1. The CDR3 is 15 amino acids. The J segment lost 4 bases and the V segment lost 10 bases, leaving 13 bases of the junction unmatched. CDR1 MNHNS and CDR2 SASEGT come from the germline V gene. CDR3 DNA sequence: TGTGCCATCAAGGGTCGCCGACAGGGATACAATGAGCAGTTCTTC. The encoded protein is CAIKGRRQGYNEQFF.

J is TRBJ2-5 and V is TRBV6-1; no clear D gene. The J call may be incorrect, as the DNA end agrees better with TRBJ2-7. There are 13 residues in the CDR3. CDR1 MNHNS and CDR2 SASEGT come from the germline V gene. The DNA of the CDR3 is TGTGCCAGCAGTGAGTCCGAAGTGTACGAGCAGTACTTC. It specifies CASSESEVYEQYF.